This TCR beta chain was identified during a study of T cell responses to AZD1222 COVID-19 vaccine. There are 13 residues in the CDR3. Between the trimmed V and J ends, which lost 3 bases and 8 bases, there was a span of 13 bases. CDR1 KGHSH and CDR2 LQKENI come from the germline V gene. Turning to this clone: Antigen: not known.

TCRdb's copy holds only in-frame clones and misses some; the assay was immunoSEQ multiplex PCR. Of more than 150,000 clones listed, approximately 91% were seen once; the top ten hold more than 0.75%. Study-wide results and limits: The sample set comprised mostly white British donors with more females, and clonal diversity was possibly underestimated. Spike-specific TCR depth and breadth grew after two AZD1222 doses. Only 5 or 6 people who got AZD1222 tested seropositive at baseline.

The specimen was peripheral blood, collected on day 0 of AZD1222 vaccination. The clonotype was recovered from an adult in good health. The V gene is TRBV18, the J gene TRBJ1-2, with a weak D call TRBD1 (6 bases). CDR3 DNA sequence: TGTGCCAGCTCACCGGGCAGGGGCGAGGGCTACACCTTC. It codes for CASSPGRGEGYTF.